Below are 13 T cell receptor beta chains sequenced from a single sample in a study of blood T cell repertoires in COVID-19. Measured with immunoSEQ multiplex PCR; TCRdb has only the in-frame clones, and not every one. This sample has 95,000 to 100,000 clones, with about 89% found just once. Specimen: peripheral blood. Receptors originate from a man aged 50 or older with acute or convalescent COVID-19.

This sequence joins TRBV19 and TRBJ1-6; TRBD1 aligns across 9 bases. This CDR3 is 14 amino acids long. With V trimmed by 2 bases and J by 9 bases, 2 bases remained unmatched. Germline V gives CDR1 LNHDA, CDR2 SQIVND (reference sequence). The CDR3, as DNA: TGTGCCAGTAGTATACCGGGACAGGGTTCACCCCTCCACTTT. Residues: CASSIPGQGSPLHF.

The chain is built from TRBV6-6 and TRBJ2-3, with D possibly being TRBD2 (7 bases). The CDR3 totals 15 residues. Germline CDR1 reads MNHNY; CDR2 reads SVGAGI (reference sequence). V was pared by 6 bases and J by 2 bases, with 15 bases between. CDR3 sequence: CASRNTAGATDTQYF. The CDR3 DNA is TGTGCCAGCAGAAACACGGCGGGGGCCACAGATACGCAGTATTTT.

The chain combines TRBV2 with TRBJ1-4, with TRBD1 as a possible D gene (5 bases). Germline V CDR1 and CDR2: SNHLY, FYNNEI. The CDR3 runs 14 residues. The V end lost 5 bases, the J end lost 5 bases, and 12 bases lay between the germline ends. The DNA for the CDR3 is TGTGCCAGCAGTAGGACAATAAAGAATGAAAAACTGTTTTTT. Translation gives CASSRTIKNEKLFF.

The V gene is TRBV5-4, the J gene TRBJ2-2, with 9 positions matching TRBD1. The CDR3 covers 15 residues. Germline CDR1 reads SGHNT; CDR2 reads YYREEE (reference sequence). The trim removed 3 bases at V and 1 base at J, leaving 1 base unmatched. DNA for the CDR3: TGTGCCAGCAGCTCGGGACAGGGGAACACCGGGGAGCTGTTTTTT. This gives the protein CASSSGQGNTGELFF.

The V gene is TRBV3-1 (or the pseudogene TRBV3-2), the J gene TRBJ1-4; no clear D. This CDR3 has 21 residues. Trimming took 4 bases from V and 4 from J, leaving 31 bases between them. The V gene's germline CDR1 is LGHDT and CDR2 YNNKEL (reference sequence). CDR3 coding DNA: TGTGCCAGCAGCCCCACTCCCGAAGCAACCGGAGGGCCTGGCTTTAATGAAAAACTGTTTTTT. It translates to CASSPTPEATGGPGFNEKLFF.

The V call is TRBV19, the J call TRBJ2-5, with unresolved D. The germline V gene encodes CDR1 LNHDA and CDR2 SQIVND (reference sequence). There are 14 residues in the CDR3. V lost 3 bases and J 0 bases, leaving 8 bases between the germline ends. The CDR3 DNA reads as TGTGCCAGTAGTATTGCACTGTACCAAGAGACCCAGTACTTC. Amino acids: CASSIALYQETQYF. Full variable domain (outside the CDR3, taken from reference TRBV19 and TRBJ2-5): DGGITQSPKYLFRKEGQNVTLSCEQNLNHDAMYWYRQDPGQGLRLIYYSQIVNDFQKGDIAEGYSVSREKKESFPLTVTSAQKNPTAFYLCASSIALYQETQYFGPGTRLLVL.

V and J are TRBV11-3 and TRBJ1-1; TRBD1 agrees at 9 bases. The J segment lost 5 bases and the V segment lost 4 bases, leaving 5 bases of the junction unmatched. This CDR3 is 14 amino acids long. The germline V gene has CDR1 SGHNT and CDR2 YENEEA. The CDR3 region is CASSSGQGSTEAFF. The CDR3 DNA follows: TGTGCCAGCAGCTCAGGACAGGGGTCTACTGAAGCTTTCTTT.

CDR3: CASGLAGANNEQFF. The CDR3 nucleotides are TGTGCCAGCGGTCTAGCGGGGGCCAACAATGAGCAGTTCTTC. V is TRBV6-5 and J is TRBJ2-1; 10 bases line up with TRBD2. The germline CDR1 and CDR2 sequences are MNHEY and SVGAGI. Trimming took 8 bases from V and 5 from J; bases not matched to a gene: 6. This CDR3 is built from 14 residues.

As DNA, the CDR3 is TGTGCCAGCAGTTATCAGGGGTTTAGCGAGCAGTACTTC. The encoded protein is CASSYQGFSEQYF. The J gene is TRBJ2-7, the V gene TRBV27, with D possibly TRBD1 on 6 matching bases. CDR3 length equals 13 residues. CDR1 MNHEY and CDR2 SMNVEV come from the germline V gene (reference sequence). V was shortened by 4 bases and J by 6 bases, with 13 bases between the two germline ends.

The CDR3 sequence: CASSSMGLTGANVLTF. The DNA of the CDR3 is TGTGCCAGCAGTTCAATGGGGCTTACTGGGGCCAACGTCCTGACTTTC. The rearrangement joins TRBV27 to TRBJ2-6; possible D gene TRBD1, 5 bases. The CDR3 extends over 16 amino acids. CDR1 and CDR2 from the germline V gene are MNHEY and SMNVEV (reference sequence). Trimming left V 4 bases short and J 2 bases short, with 12 bases between.

The chain combines TRBV6-2 or TRBV6-3 with TRBJ1-5, with 10 bases aligning to TRBD1. CDR3 length: 18 amino acids. CDR1 and CDR2 from the germline V gene are MNHEY and SVGEGT. With V trimmed by 0 bases and J by 1 base, 6 bases remained unmatched. CDR3 amino acids: CASSYSRQGARSNQPQHF. DNA for the CDR3: TGTGCCAGCAGTTACTCTCGACAGGGGGCGCGGAGCAATCAGCCCCAGCATTTT.

V usage is TRBV5-1 and J usage is TRBJ2-5, with no clear D. Trimming took off 2 bases at V and 4 bases at J, with 3 bases between the two ends. The germline CDR1 and CDR2 sequences are SGHRS and YFSETQ. The CDR3 length is 11 residues. The chain's CDR3 is CASSFGETQYF. The CDR3 bases are TGCGCCAGCAGCTTCGGAGAGACCCAGTACTTC.

This rearrangement joins TRBV6-5 to TRBJ1-6, with D maybe TRBD1 (5 bases). The length of the CDR3 is 12 residues. Deletions cut 10 bases from V and 8 bases from J, with 12 bases between. Germline V CDR1 and CDR2: MNHEY, SVGAGI. CDR3: CATGRGDSPLHF. Here the CDR3 DNA reads TGTGCCACCGGCCGGGGGGATTCACCCCTCCACTTT.